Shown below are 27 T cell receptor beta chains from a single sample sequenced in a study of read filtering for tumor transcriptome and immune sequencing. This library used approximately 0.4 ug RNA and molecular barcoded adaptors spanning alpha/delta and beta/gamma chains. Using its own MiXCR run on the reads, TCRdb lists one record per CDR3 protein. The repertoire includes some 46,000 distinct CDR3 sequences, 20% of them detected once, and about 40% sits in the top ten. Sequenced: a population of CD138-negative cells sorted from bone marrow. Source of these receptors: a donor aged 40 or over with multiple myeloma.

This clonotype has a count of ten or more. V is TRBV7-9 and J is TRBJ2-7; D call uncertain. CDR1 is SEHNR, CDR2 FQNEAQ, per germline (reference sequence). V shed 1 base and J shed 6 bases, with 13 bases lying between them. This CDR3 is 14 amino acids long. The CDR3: CASSLVIGPSEQYF. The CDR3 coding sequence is TGTGCCAGCAGCTTAGTTATAGGGCCCTCCGAGCAGTACTTC.

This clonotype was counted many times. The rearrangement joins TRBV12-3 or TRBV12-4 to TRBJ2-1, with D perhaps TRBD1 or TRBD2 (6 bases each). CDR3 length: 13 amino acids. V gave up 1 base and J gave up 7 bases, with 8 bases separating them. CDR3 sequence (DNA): TGTGCCAGCAGTTTAGGGGGGGCGAATGAGCAGTTCTTC. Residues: CASSLGGANEQFF.

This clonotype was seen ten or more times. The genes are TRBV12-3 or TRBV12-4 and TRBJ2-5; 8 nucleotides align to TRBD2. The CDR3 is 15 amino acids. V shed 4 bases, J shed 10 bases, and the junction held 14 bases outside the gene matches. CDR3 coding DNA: TGTGCCAGCAGTTCGACAGCGGGGGCCCAAGTCAGCCAGTACTTC. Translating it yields CASSSTAGAQVSQYF.

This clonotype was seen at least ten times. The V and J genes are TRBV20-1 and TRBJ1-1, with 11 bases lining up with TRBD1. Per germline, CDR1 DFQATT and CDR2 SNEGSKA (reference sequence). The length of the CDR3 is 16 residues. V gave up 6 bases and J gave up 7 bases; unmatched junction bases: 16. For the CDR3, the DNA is TGCAGTGCCGAGGACAGGGGGCGTGTCGTGTCTAGTGAAGCTTTCTTT. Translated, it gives CSAEDRGRVVSSEAFF.

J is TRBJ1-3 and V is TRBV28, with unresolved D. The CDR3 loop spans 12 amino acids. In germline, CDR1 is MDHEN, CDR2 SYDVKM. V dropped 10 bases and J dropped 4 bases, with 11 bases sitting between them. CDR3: CATNEWGNTIYF. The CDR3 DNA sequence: TGTGCCACTAATGAATGGGGAAACACCATATATTTT. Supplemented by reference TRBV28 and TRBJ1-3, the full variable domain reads DVKVTQSSRYLVKRTGEKVFLECVQDMDHENMFWYRQDPGLGLRLIYFSYDVKMKEKGDIPEGYSVSREKKERFSLILESASTNQTSMYLCATNEWGNTIYFGEGSWLTVV.

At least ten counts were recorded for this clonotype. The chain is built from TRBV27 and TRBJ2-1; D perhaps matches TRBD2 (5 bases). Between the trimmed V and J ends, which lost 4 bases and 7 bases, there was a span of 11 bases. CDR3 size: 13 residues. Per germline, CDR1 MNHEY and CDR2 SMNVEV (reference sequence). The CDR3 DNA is TGTGCCAGCAGTTCCGGGGTTTGGAATGAGCAGTTCTTC. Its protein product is CASSSGVWNEQFF.

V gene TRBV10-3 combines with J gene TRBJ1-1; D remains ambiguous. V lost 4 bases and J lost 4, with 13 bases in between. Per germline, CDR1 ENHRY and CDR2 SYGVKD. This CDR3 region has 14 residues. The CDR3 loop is CAISGSRGFTEAFF. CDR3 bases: TGTGCCATCAGTGGGTCCCGTGGGTTCACTGAAGCTTTCTTT.

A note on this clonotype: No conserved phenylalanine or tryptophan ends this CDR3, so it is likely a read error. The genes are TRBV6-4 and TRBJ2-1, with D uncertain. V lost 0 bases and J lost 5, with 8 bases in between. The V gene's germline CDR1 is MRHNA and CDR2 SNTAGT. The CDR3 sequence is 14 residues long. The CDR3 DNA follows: TGTGCCAGCAGTGACTCGGGCACCCACAATGAGCAGTTCCTC. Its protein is CASSDSGTHNEQFL.

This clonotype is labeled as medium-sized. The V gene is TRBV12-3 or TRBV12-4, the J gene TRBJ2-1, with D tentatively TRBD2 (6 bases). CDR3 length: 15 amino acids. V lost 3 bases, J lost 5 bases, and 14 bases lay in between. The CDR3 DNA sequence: TGTGCCAGCAGTTTCTGGGGGAGGAGGAACAATGAGCAGTTCTTC. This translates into CASSFWGRRNNEQFF.

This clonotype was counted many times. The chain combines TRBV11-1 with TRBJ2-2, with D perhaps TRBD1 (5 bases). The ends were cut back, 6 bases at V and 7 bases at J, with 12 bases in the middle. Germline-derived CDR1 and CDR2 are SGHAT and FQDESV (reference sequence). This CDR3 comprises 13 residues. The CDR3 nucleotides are TGTGCCAGCAGTTCCCAGGGTATCGGGGAGCTGTTTTTT. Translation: CASSSQGIGELFF.

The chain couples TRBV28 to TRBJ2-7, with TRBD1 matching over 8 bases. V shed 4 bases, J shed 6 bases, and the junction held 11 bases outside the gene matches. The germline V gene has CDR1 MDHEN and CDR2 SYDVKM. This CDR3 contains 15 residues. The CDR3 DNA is TGTGCCAGCAGTTCAAAGACAGGGGTGGGCGTCGAGCAGTACGTC. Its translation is CASSSKTGVGVEQYV.

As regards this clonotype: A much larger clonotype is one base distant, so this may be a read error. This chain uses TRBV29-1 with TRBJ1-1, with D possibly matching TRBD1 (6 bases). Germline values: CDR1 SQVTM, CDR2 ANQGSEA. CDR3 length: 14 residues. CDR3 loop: CSVEYWGRGTDAFF. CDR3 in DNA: TGCAGCGTTGAATACTGGGGGCGCGGGACTGACGCTTTCTTT.

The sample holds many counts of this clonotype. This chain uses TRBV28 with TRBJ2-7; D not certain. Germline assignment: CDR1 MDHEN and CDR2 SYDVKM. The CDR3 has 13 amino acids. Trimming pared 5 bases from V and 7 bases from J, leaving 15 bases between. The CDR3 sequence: CASSLTAMGEQYF. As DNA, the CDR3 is TGTGCCAGCAGTCTAACCGCTATGGGGGAGCAGTACTTC.

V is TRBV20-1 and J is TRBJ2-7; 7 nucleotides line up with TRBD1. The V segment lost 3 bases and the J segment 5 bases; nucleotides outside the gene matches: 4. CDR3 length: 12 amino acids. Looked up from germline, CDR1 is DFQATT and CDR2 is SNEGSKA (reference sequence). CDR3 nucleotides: TGCAGTGCTAGTGTGGACAGGAACGAGCAGTACTTC. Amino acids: CSASVDRNEQYF.

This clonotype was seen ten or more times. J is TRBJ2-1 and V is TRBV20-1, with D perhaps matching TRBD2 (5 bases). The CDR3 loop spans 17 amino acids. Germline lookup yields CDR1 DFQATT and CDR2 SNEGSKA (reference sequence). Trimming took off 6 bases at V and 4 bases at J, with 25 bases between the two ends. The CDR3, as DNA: TGCAGTGCAGAGACGGGGTTAGCTCGGAAGACTTACAATGAGCAGTTCTTC. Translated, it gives CSAETGLARKTYNEQFF.

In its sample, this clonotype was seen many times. The chain's CDR3 is CASSLPGQQETQYF. The CDR3 DNA follows: TGCGCCAGCAGCCTACCGGGACAGCAAGAGACCCAGTACTTC. The rearrangement links TRBV4-1 to TRBJ2-5; 7 nucleotides line up with TRBD1. Germline V gives CDR1 MGHRA, CDR2 YSYEKL. V lost 4 bases, J lost 2 bases, and 4 bases stayed unmatched. The CDR3 spans 14 residues.

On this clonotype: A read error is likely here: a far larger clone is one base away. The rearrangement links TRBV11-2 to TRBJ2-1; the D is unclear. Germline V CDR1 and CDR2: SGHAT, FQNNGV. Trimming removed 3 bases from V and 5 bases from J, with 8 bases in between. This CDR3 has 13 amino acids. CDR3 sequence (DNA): TGTGCCAGCAGCTTCCCTCCCCACAATGAGCAGTTCTTC. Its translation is CASSFPPHNEQFF.

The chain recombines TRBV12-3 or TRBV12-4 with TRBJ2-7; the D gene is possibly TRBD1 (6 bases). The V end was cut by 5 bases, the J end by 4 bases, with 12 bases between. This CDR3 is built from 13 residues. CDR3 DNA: TGTGCCAGCAGTGACGGACAGAATTACGAGCAGTACTTC. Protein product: CASSDGQNYEQYF.

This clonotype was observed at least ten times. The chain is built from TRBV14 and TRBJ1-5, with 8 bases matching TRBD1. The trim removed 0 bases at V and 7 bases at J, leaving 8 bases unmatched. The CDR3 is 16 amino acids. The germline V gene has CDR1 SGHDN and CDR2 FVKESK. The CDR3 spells CASSQEPSGGSQPQHF. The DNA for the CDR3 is TGTGCCAGCAGCCAAGAACCCTCAGGGGGCAGCCAGCCCCAGCATTTT.

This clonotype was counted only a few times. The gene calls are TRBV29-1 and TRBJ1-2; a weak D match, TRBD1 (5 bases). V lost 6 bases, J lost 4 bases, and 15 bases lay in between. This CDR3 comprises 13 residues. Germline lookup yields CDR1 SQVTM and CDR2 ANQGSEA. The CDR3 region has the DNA TGCAGCGTCCGGGACGGGGGTACCTATGGCTACACCTTC. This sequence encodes CSVRDGGTYGYTF. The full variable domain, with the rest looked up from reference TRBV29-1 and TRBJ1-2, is SAVISQKPSRDICQRGTSLTIQCQVDSQVTMMFWYRQQPGQSLTLIATANQGSEATYESGFVIDKFPISRPNLTFSTLTVSNMSPEDSSIYLCSVRDGGTYGYTFGSGTRLTVV.

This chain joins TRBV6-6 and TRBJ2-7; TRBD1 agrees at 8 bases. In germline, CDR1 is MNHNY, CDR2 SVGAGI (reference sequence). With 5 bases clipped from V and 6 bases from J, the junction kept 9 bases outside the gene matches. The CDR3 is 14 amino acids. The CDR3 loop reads CASSPRDRLGEQYF. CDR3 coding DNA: TGTGCCAGCAGTCCCCGGGACAGGCTCGGCGAGCAGTACTTC.

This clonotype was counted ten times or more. The chain's CDR3 is CASSLTGSSYEQYF. The CDR3 region has the DNA TGTGCCAGCAGTTTGACAGGGAGCTCCTACGAGCAGTACTTC. The rearrangement joins TRBV28 to TRBJ2-7, with TRBD1 identical over 7 bases. In germline, CDR1 is MDHEN, CDR2 SYDVKM. This CDR3 spans 14 amino acids. V trimming: 3 bases; J trimming: 0 bases; junction bases outside the gene matches: 2. The full variable domain, its missing parts supplied by reference TRBV28 and TRBJ2-7, is DVKVTQSSRYLVKRTGEKVFLECVQDMDHENMFWYRQDPGLGLRLIYFSYDVKMKEKGDIPEGYSVSREKKERFSLILESASTNQTSMYLCASSLTGSSYEQYFGPGTRLTVT.

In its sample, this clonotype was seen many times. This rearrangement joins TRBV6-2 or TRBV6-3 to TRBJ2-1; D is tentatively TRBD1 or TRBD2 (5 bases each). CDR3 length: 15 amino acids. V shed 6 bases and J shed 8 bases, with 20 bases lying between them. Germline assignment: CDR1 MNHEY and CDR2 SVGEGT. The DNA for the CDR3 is TGTGCCAGCAGCCACCGGGACCCCGCAGGCCATGAGCAGTTCTTC. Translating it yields CASSHRDPAGHEQFF.

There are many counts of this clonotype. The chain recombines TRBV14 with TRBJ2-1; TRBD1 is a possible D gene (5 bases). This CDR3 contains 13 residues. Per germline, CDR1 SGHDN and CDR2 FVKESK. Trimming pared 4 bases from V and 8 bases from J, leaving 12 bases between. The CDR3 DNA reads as TGTGCCAGCAGCCCGAGACAGTTCGATGAGCAGTTCTTC. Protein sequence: CASSPRQFDEQFF. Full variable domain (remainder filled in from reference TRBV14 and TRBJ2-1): EAGVTQFPSHSVIEKGQTVTLRCDPISGHDNLYWYRRVMGKEIKFLLHFVKESKQDESGMPNNRFLAERTGGTYSTLKVQPAELEDSGVYFCASSPRQFDEQFFGPGTRLTVL.

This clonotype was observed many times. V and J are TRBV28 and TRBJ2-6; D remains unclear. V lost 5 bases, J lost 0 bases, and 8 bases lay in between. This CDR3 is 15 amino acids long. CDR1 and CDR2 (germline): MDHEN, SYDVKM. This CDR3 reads CASSLDSSGANVLTF. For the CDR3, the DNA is TGTGCCAGCAGTCTCGATTCCTCTGGGGCCAACGTCCTGACTTTC.

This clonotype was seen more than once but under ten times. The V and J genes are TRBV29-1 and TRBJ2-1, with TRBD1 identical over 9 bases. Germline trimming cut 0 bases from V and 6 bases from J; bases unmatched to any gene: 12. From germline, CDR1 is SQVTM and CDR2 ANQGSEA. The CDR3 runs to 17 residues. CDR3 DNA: TGCAGCGTTGAAGAAGGGGACAGGGCGGGAGAGGGCAATGAGCAGTTCTTC. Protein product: CSVEEGDRAGEGNEQFF.

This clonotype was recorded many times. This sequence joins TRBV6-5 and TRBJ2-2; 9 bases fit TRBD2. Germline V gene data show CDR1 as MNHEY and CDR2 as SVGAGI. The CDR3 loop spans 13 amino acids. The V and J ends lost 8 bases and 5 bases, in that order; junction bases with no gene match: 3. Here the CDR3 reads CASGLARTGELFF. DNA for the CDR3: TGTGCCAGCGGACTAGCGAGGACCGGGGAGCTGTTTTTT.